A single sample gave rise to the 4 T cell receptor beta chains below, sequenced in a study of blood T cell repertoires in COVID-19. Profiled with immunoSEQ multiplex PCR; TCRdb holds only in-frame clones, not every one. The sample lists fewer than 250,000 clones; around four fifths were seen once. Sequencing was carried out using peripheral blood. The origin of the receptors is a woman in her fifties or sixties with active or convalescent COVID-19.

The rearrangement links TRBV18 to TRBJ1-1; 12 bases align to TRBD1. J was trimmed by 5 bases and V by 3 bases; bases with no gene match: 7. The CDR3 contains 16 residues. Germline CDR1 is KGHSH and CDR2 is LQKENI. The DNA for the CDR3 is TGTGCCAGCTCACCGTTGGGACAGGGGGCGAGGACTGAAGCTTTCTTT. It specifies CASSPLGQGARTEAFF.

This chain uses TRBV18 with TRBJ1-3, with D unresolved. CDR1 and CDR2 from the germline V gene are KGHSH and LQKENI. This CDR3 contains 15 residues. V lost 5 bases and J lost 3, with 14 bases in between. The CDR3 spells CASSTAGRDGNTIYF. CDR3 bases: TGTGCCAGCTCAACAGCGGGAAGGGATGGAAACACCATATATTTT.

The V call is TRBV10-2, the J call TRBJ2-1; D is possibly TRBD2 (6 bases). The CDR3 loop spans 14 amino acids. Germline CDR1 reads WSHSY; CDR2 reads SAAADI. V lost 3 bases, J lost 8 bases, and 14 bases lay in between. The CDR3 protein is CASSEFGSMDEQFF. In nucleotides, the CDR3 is TGCGCCAGCAGTGAATTCGGGAGTATGGATGAGCAGTTCTTC.

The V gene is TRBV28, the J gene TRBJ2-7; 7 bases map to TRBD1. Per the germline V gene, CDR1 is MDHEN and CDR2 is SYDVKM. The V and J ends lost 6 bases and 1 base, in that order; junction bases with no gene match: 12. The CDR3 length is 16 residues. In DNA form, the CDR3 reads TGTGCCAGCAGGGGACAGACAGGGAAAAGATCCTACGAGCAGTACGTC. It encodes CASRGQTGKRSYEQYV.